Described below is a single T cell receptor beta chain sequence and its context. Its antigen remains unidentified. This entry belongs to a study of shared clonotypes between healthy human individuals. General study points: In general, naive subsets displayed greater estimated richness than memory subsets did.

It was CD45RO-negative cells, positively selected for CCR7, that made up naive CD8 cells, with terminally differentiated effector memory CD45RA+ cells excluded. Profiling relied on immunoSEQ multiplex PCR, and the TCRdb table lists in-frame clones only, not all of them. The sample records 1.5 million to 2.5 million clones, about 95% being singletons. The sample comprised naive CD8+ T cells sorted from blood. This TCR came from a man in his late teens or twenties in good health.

CDR3 sequence: CASSEPPGVKGDEQYF. The CDR3 bases are TGTGCCAGCAGTGAACCCCCAGGGGTAAAAGGTGACGAGCAGTACTTC. The rearrangement links TRBV6-1 to TRBJ2-7, with D perhaps matching TRBD1 (6 bases). V gave up 2 bases and J gave up 5 bases, with 19 bases separating them. This CDR3 region has 16 residues. The germline CDR1 and CDR2 sequences are MNHNS and SASEGT.